These 32 T cell receptor beta chains came from one sample sequenced in a study of blood T cell repertoires in COVID-19. Clones were sequenced by immunoSEQ multiplex PCR, and TCRdb holds only the in-frame ones, with some missing. Here the sample spans more than 200,000 clones, 80% to 90% being singletons. Material for sequencing was peripheral blood. The receptors shown here come from a woman aged 80 or over with acute or convalescent COVID-19.

About this clone itself: Germline and junction disagree at one end, which may indicate a read error. This chain joins TRBV7-7 and TRBJ2-1; 9 bases match TRBD2. CDR1 is SSHAT and CDR2 is FNYEAQ in the germline V gene (reference sequence). The CDR3 covers 15 residues. CDR3: CASSPIAGVYNEQFF. CDR3 bases: TGTGCTAGCAGCCCAATAGCGGGGGTTTACAATGAGCAGTTCTTC. The variable domain in full, with the rest retrieved from reference TRBV7-7 and TRBJ2-1, is GAGVSQSPRYKVTKRGQDVTLRCDPISSHATLYWYQQALGQGPEFLTYFNYEAQPDKSGLPSDRFSAERPEGSISTLTIQRTEQRDSAMYRCASSPIAGVYNEQFFGPGTRLTVL.

V usage is TRBV7-9 and J usage is TRBJ2-1, with 8 nucleotides matching TRBD2. This CDR3 contains 16 residues. The ends lost 5 bases at V and 3 bases at J; junction bases unmatched: 9. Germline V gene lookup returns CDR1 SEHNR and CDR2 FQNEAQ (reference sequence). The DNA of the CDR3 is TGTGCCAGCAGCCCTGGGGGTAGCGGGATCTACAATGAGCAGTTCTTC. Translation gives CASSPGGSGIYNEQFF.

The chain is built from TRBV5-1 and TRBJ2-1; 11 bases agree with TRBD2. After removal of 4 bases from V and 8 bases from J, the junction contained 17 bases not matched to a gene. The CDR3 spans 18 residues. Germline V gene lookup returns CDR1 SGHRS and CDR2 YFSETQ. The CDR3: CASSRDITGTSGFDEQFF. The CDR3 bases are TGCGCCAGCAGCCGGGACATTACCGGGACTAGCGGTTTCGATGAGCAGTTCTTC. Drawing the rest from reference TRBV5-1 and TRBJ2-1, the complete variable domain is KAGVTQTPRYLIKTRGQQVTLSCSPISGHRSVSWYQQTPGQGLQFLFEYFSETQRNKGNFPGRFSGRQFSNSRSEMNVSTLELGDSALYLCASSRDITGTSGFDEQFFGPGTRLTVL.

The chain uses TRBV7-9 and TRBJ2-5, with TRBD2 matching over 7 bases. The J segment lost 4 bases and the V segment lost 4 bases, leaving 6 bases of the junction unmatched. CDR1 is SEHNR, CDR2 FQNEAQ, per germline (reference sequence). This CDR3 region has 14 residues. The CDR3 DNA reads as TGTGCCAGCAGCTGGATAGCGGGCACAGAGACCCAGTACTTC. As protein: CASSWIAGTETQYF.

This chain joins TRBV11-2 and TRBJ1-6; TRBD1 is a possible D gene (6 bases). The V gene's germline CDR1 is SGHAT and CDR2 FQNNGV. V was clipped by 4 bases and J by 8 bases, with 15 bases between them. The CDR3 covers 15 residues. The CDR3 is CASSSIRGGHSPLHF. CDR3 DNA sequence: TGTGCCAGCAGCTCTATCAGGGGCGGACATTCACCCCTCCACTTT.

Points on this clone: The same CDR3 also results from other DNA sequences found in this sample. V is TRBV6-5 and J is TRBJ1-1; the match to TRBD1 covers 8 bases. Germline values: CDR1 MNHEY, CDR2 SVGAGI. The V and J ends lost 6 bases and 3 bases, in that order; junction bases with no gene match: 3. The CDR3 runs 13 residues. This CDR3 is CASSTTGDTEAFF. The CDR3 nucleotides read TGTGCCAGCAGCACGACAGGGGACACTGAAGCTTTCTTT.

J is TRBJ2-7 and V is TRBV29-1; a weak D match, TRBD1 (6 bases). This CDR3 spans 11 amino acids. Germline V gene data show CDR1 as SQVTM and CDR2 as ANQGSEA. The V end lost 6 bases, the J end lost 1 base, and 7 bases lay between the germline ends. The CDR3 is CSVGQSYEQYF. The CDR3 nucleotides are TGCAGCGTCGGACAGTCCTACGAGCAGTACTTC.

The table lists this clone with a few counts. This chain connects TRBV27 to TRBJ2-3, with 12 positions matching TRBD2. This CDR3 contains 16 residues. Germline V gene lookup returns CDR1 MNHEY and CDR2 SMNVEV (reference sequence). J gave up 2 bases and V 5 bases, and 5 bases lay outside the gene matches. The CDR3 nucleotides read TGTGCCAGCAGTCAAGGACTAGCGGGATTCACAGATACGCAGTATTTT. Encoded protein: CASSQGLAGFTDTQYF.

This clone rates as medium-sized. V usage is TRBV28 and J usage is TRBJ1-2, with a possible D match to TRBD1 (6 bases). The CDR3 has 11 residues. Germline CDR1 and CDR2: MDHEN and SYDVKM. V was cut by 10 bases and J by 7 bases, with 13 bases left in between. The CDR3 DNA reads as TGTGCCACCAAGCTACAGGGTGGCTACACCTTC. Its translation is CATKLQGGYTF.

The rearrangement uses TRBV10-3 and TRBJ2-3, with 7 bases aligning to TRBD2. With V trimmed by 9 bases and J by 2 bases, 17 bases remained unmatched. The CDR3 is 17 amino acids. Germline V lookup: CDR1 ENHRY, CDR2 SYGVKD. Here the CDR3 reads CAIIRAGRGEITDTQYF. CDR3 coding DNA: TGTGCCATTATTCGAGCGGGACGGGGGGAAATCACAGATACGCAGTATTTT.

This sequence joins TRBV10-3 and TRBJ1-1; 7 bases are a match to TRBD1. Germline CDR1 and CDR2: ENHRY and SYGVKD. The CDR3 spans 13 residues. With V trimmed by 6 bases and J by 7 bases, 8 bases remained unmatched. CDR3 region: CAISEGQPFEAFF. As DNA, the CDR3 is TGTGCCATCAGCGAGGGACAGCCTTTTGAAGCTTTCTTT.

The V gene is TRBV4-3, the J gene TRBJ2-1; D unresolved. Germline lookup yields CDR1 LGHNA and CDR2 YSLEER. The length of the CDR3 is 14 residues. Trimming removed 1 base from V and 4 bases from J, with 8 bases in between. CDR3 amino acids: CASSQASTYNEQFF. The CDR3 nucleotides read TGCGCCAGCAGCCAAGCTTCTACTTACAATGAGCAGTTCTTC.

This clone was detected once. It is unclear where the CDR3 begins or ends on the DNA, so no DNA is shown, and the CDR3 is as TCRdb lists it. V usage is TRBV27 and J usage is TRBJ1-5. Germline V gene data show CDR1 as MNHEY and CDR2 as SMNVEV (reference sequence). 14 amino acids form the CDR3, both terminal residues included. The CDR3: CASSSSVGNQPQHF.

The rearrangement joins TRBV28 to TRBJ2-7, with D perhaps matching TRBD2 (8 bases). Deletions cut 2 bases from V and 0 bases from J, with 14 bases between. This CDR3 has 16 residues. CDR1 is MDHEN, CDR2 SYDVKM, per germline. The chain's CDR3 is CASSLVGRDSSYEQYF. In nucleotides, the CDR3 is TGTGCCAGCAGTTTAGTCGGGAGGGACAGCTCCTACGAGCAGTACTTC.

CDR3 loop: CASSQDGTSGGVSTDTQYF. CDR3 nucleotide sequence: TGTGCCAGCAGCCAAGACGGGACTAGCGGGGGGGTCTCCACAGATACGCAGTATTTT. This rearrangement joins TRBV7-2 to TRBJ2-3; 16 nucleotides line up with TRBD2. V lost 5 bases, J lost 2 bases, and 10 bases stayed unmatched. CDR3 length equals 19 residues. Germline values: CDR1 SGHTA, CDR2 FQGNSA. Supplemented by reference TRBV7-2 and TRBJ2-3, the full variable domain reads GAGVSQSPSNKVTEKGKDVELRCDPISGHTALYWYRQSLGQGLEFLIYFQGNSAPDKSGLPSDRFSAERTGGSVSTLTIQRTQQEDSAVYLCASSQDGTSGGVSTDTQYFGPGTRLTVL.

The chain uses TRBV7-3 and TRBJ2-5, with 11 bases that match TRBD1. The J segment lost 1 base and the V segment lost 5 bases, leaving 9 bases of the junction unmatched. The germline CDR1 and CDR2 sequences are SGHTA and FQGTGA. The CDR3 is 17 residues long. The CDR3 DNA reads TGTGCCAGCAGCACCCGATTTGGACAGGGGGCCCAAGAGACCCAGTACTTC. The encoded protein is CASSTRFGQGAQETQYF.

The rearrangement uses TRBV6-2 or TRBV6-3 and TRBJ1-2; 8 bases align to TRBD1. Germline V gene sequence: CDR1 MNHEY, CDR2 SVGEGT. This CDR3 has 15 residues. Losses at the gene ends were 5 bases for V and 6 bases for J; bases not matched to a gene: 11. The CDR3: CASSNGLGQAHGYTF. The CDR3 DNA reads TGTGCCAGCAGTAATGGGCTGGGACAGGCTCATGGCTACACCTTC.

V is TRBV7-6 and J is TRBJ1-4; 8 positions match TRBD1. The V segment lost 5 bases and the J segment 4 bases; nucleotides outside the gene matches: 6. Germline CDR1 and CDR2: SGHVS and FNYEAQ. This CDR3 has 15 residues. Here the CDR3 DNA reads TGTGCCAGCAGCCCGCGGACAGGGTTTAATGAAAAACTGTTTTTT. Protein sequence: CASSPRTGFNEKLFF. The complete variable domain, with remaining parts taken from reference TRBV7-6 and TRBJ1-4, reads GAGVSQSPRYKVTKRGQDVALRCDPISGHVSLYWYRQALGQGPEFLTYFNYEAQQDKSGLPNDRFSAERPEGSISTLTIQRTEQRDSAMYRCASSPRTGFNEKLFFGSGTQLSVL.

This clone was seen more than once but under ten times. V is TRBV9 and J is TRBJ1-5; D might be TRBD1 (6 bases). The V end was cut by 4 bases, the J end by 3 bases, with 14 bases between. The CDR3 totals 15 residues. CDR1 is SGDLS, CDR2 YYNGEE, per germline. The DNA for the CDR3 is TGTGCCAGCAGCCCGGACAGTCGAAACAATCAGCCCCAGCATTTT. This gives the protein CASSPDSRNNQPQHF.

The rearrangement links TRBV6-1 to TRBJ2-5; 12 positions agree with TRBD2. Germline CDR1 and CDR2: MNHNS and SASEGT. There are 17 residues in the CDR3. Trimming removed 0 bases from V and 3 bases from J; junction bases left unmatched: 5. The CDR3 reads CASSEALAGGPEETQYF. The CDR3 DNA reads as TGTGCCAGCAGTGAAGCTCTAGCGGGAGGGCCTGAAGAGACCCAGTACTTC.

The chain employs TRBV5-1 and TRBJ1-2; D gene unclear. The V end lost 0 bases, the J end lost 2 bases, and 11 bases lay between the germline ends. Looked up from germline, CDR1 is SGHRS and CDR2 is YFSETQ. CDR3 size: 15 residues. The CDR3 region is CASSLDPRENYGYTF. Written as DNA, the CDR3 is TGCGCCAGCAGCTTGGACCCTCGGGAGAACTATGGCTACACCTTC.

V is TRBV4-1 and J is TRBJ1-5, with unresolved D. The ends were cut back, 0 bases at V and 2 bases at J, with 11 bases in the middle. The germline CDR1 and CDR2 sequences are MGHRA and YSYEKL. This CDR3 has 16 residues. The CDR3 DNA sequence: TGCGCCAGCAGCCAAGATTGGAGGCAGGGCAATCAGCCCCAGCATTTT. Encoded protein: CASSQDWRQGNQPQHF.

The J gene is TRBJ2-4, the V gene TRBV5-1; 9 positions agree with TRBD2. Germline V gives CDR1 SGHRS, CDR2 YFSETQ. The CDR3 loop spans 19 amino acids. Unmatched junction bases numbered 10, after V lost 0 bases and J lost 0 bases. The CDR3 loop is CASSLGGLASGIAKNIQYF. As DNA, the CDR3 is TGCGCCAGCAGCTTGGGGGGACTAGCATCTGGAATAGCCAAAAACATTCAGTACTTC.

This chain connects TRBV9 to TRBJ1-6; D remains unclear. Germline V gives CDR1 SGDLS, CDR2 YYNGEE. The CDR3 loop spans 15 amino acids. Between the trimmed V and J ends, which lost 0 bases and 7 bases, there was a span of 11 bases. The CDR3 loop reads CASSVAGQVNSPLHF. The CDR3 region has the DNA TGTGCCAGCAGCGTAGCTGGGCAGGTGAATTCACCCCTCCACTTT.

The chain joins TRBV11-2 to TRBJ1-1; D is possibly TRBD1 (5 bases). The CDR3 is 15 residues long. Trimming removed 1 base at V and 4 bases at J, with 13 bases between. The germline V gene has CDR1 SGHAT and CDR2 FQNNGV. CDR3 region: CASSLGMVGGTEAFF. The CDR3 nucleotides are TGTGCCAGCAGCTTAGGGATGGTGGGGGGCACTGAAGCTTTCTTT.

The chain carries TRBV6-1 and TRBJ2-3; 11 nucleotides match TRBD2. The germline V gene encodes CDR1 MNHNS and CDR2 SASEGT. This CDR3 comprises 17 residues. V shed 1 base and J 2 bases; nucleotides not matched to a gene: 5. The CDR3 loop is CASSEGIAGGLTDTQYF. CDR3 sequence (DNA): TGTGCCAGCAGTGAAGGGATAGCGGGAGGGCTCACAGATACGCAGTATTTT.

Comment on this clone: A junction end diverges from the germline sequence, so it may reflect a read error. The V call is TRBV30, the J call TRBJ2-7; 11 nucleotides align to TRBD2. The CDR3 is made up of 15 amino acids. Germline V gene data show CDR1 as GTSNPN and CDR2 as SVGIG (reference sequence). The CDR3 coding sequence is TGTGCCTGGAGTGTAGAATTCGCGACTAGCGGGACAAGGGACTTC. This encodes CAWSVEFATSGTRDF.

This clone was recorded only once. The chain combines TRBV7-2 with TRBJ2-7; TRBD2 matches at 10 bases. Germline CDR1 reads SGHTA; CDR2 reads FQGNSA. The CDR3 consists of 17 residues. The junction had 9 bases not matched to a gene; V was cut back by 3 bases and J by 1 base. The CDR3 bases are TGTGCCAGCAGCTTGGGGCCCCCTAGCGGGGGTTCCTACGAGCAGTACTTC. It encodes CASSLGPPSGGSYEQYF. The full variable domain, its missing parts supplied by reference TRBV7-2 and TRBJ2-7, is GAGVSQSPSNKVTEKGKDVELRCDPISGHTALYWYRQSLGQGLEFLIYFQGNSAPDKSGLPSDRFSAERTGGSVSTLTIQRTQQEDSAVYLCASSLGPPSGGSYEQYFGPGTRLTVT.

The CDR3 here is CASSPNTYGYTF. The DNA of the CDR3 is TGTGCCAGCAGCCCGAACACGTATGGCTACACCTTC. J is TRBJ1-2 and V is TRBV5-4; D gene ambiguous. The V gene's germline CDR1 is SGHNT and CDR2 YYREEE (reference sequence). The V end was cut by 4 bases, the J end by 5 bases, with 9 bases between. CDR3 length: 12 amino acids.

The genes are TRBV18 and TRBJ1-5; perhaps TRBD1 as D (5 bases). V lost 6 bases, J lost 3 bases, and 18 bases lay in between. CDR1 KGHSH and CDR2 LQKENI come from the germline V gene. The length of the CDR3 is 16 residues. In DNA, the CDR3 is TGTGCCAGCTCGCTCAGCCCCTCAGGGAACAATCAGCCCCAGCATTTT. It is translated as CASSLSPSGNNQPQHF.

This clone is a singleton in its sample. The chain carries TRBV24-1 and TRBJ1-5; D possibly corresponds to TRBD1 (6 bases). CDR3 size: 16 residues. Trimming removed 2 bases from V and 0 bases from J, with 10 bases in between. Germline loops: CDR1 KGHDR, CDR2 SFDVKD. The CDR3 coding sequence is TGTGCCACCAGTGATTCCGGACAGAATAGCAATCAGCCCCAGCATTTT. Translating gives CATSDSGQNSNQPQHF.

The chain combines TRBV24-1 with TRBJ2-7; 8 bases fit TRBD1. The germline V gene has CDR1 KGHDR and CDR2 SFDVKD. V shed 6 bases and J 4 bases; nucleotides not matched to a gene: 10. CDR3 length: 15 amino acids. CDR3: CATSSPGQGGYEQYF. CDR3 DNA: TGTGCCACCAGTTCCCCCGGACAGGGTGGATACGAGCAGTACTTC.